A selection of T cell receptor beta chains follows, all from one sample in a study of cytomegalovirus exposure and HLA in healthy donors. The repertoire was sequenced with immunoSEQ multiplex PCR; TCRdb's copy has only in-frame clones and lacks some. The sample yields around 150,000 clones, 68% seen once. What was sequenced was PBMCs. The receptors were gathered from a man aged 50 to 59 in good health and CMV-seronegative. Each CDR3 is given with its conserved first and last residue. The D gene is left open where the match is weak.

d_call j_call v_call cdr3_aa
TRBD2 TRBJ2-3 TRBV5-1 CASSGASGGGDTQYF
NA TRBJ1-1 TRBV7-8 CASSLRDTNTEAFF
NA TRBJ2-5 TRBV5-4 CASSLQLGETQYF
TRBD2 TRBJ2-2 TRBV2 CASRGGGAWTGELFF
NA TRBJ1-1 TRBV7-9 CASSLRGGGGVRYTEAFF
NA TRBJ1-1 TRBV11-2 CASSLQGYTEAFF
TRBD2 TRBJ2-3 TRBV7-2 CASSGAGSDTQYF
NA TRBJ1-2 TRBV11-1 CASSKRDLNYGYTF
TRBD2 TRBJ2-7 TRBV4-3 CASSRGLAGGSEQYF
NA TRBJ1-4 TRBV6-6 CASSYQPGEKLFF
TRBD1 TRBJ2-7 TRBV7-2 CASSAGTGGRREQYF
NA TRBJ1-1 TRBV28 CASSWEGEAFF
NA TRBJ1-3 TRBV5-6 CASSLTGPGNTIYF
NA TRBJ2-2 TRBV9 CASSVETQAGELFF
TRBD2 TRBJ2-5 TRBV5-1 CASAEQGLAGFQETQYF
TRBD2 TRBJ2-2 TRBV4-1 CASSPRRVAGGRNTGELFF